The 9 T cell receptor beta chains below were found in one sample sequenced in a study of regulatory T cells in long-lasting Graves disease. HTBI primers from iRepertoire and Arm-PCR of CDR3 regions yielded the TCR beta libraries. From the multiplex PCR reads, TCRdb called clonotypes with MiXCR, one entry per CDR3 protein. The sample has about 460,000 distinct CDR3 sequences; less than 25% are singletons. Time point noted: persistent/refractory GD, antithyroid drugs over 5 years with positive TRAb. Isolated PBMC RNA provided the starting material for the TCR library. The material sequenced was peripheral blood mononuclear cells (PBMCs), taken when the disease was refractory, from a patient treated with antithyroid drugs. The receptors stem from a female donor with Graves disease.

The V gene is TRBV20-1, the J gene TRBJ1-5, with TRBD1 matching 7 bases. Germline V gene data show CDR1 as DFQATT and CDR2 as SNEGSKA (reference sequence). This CDR3 is 15 amino acids long. V gave up 5 bases and J gave up 4 bases; unmatched junction bases: 11. CDR3 sequence reads: CSAPQDRRGNQPQHF. The CDR3 nucleotides read TGCAGTGCTCCCCAGGACAGGAGGGGTAATCAGCCCCAGCATTTT.

This clonotype has ten or more counts. The V call is TRBV12-5, the J call TRBJ2-2; the D gene is possibly TRBD1 (6 bases). Germline CDR1 and CDR2: LGHNT and FRNRAP. The CDR3 has 17 amino acids. V dropped 5 bases and J dropped 0 bases, with 16 bases sitting between them. CDR3 in amino acids: CASGIAMDSANTGELFF. The CDR3 DNA follows: TGTGCTAGTGGTATAGCCATGGACAGCGCGAACACCGGGGAGCTGTTTTTT.

The chain links TRBV5-6 to TRBJ2-2, with 9 bases identical to TRBD1. The CDR3 spans 16 residues. Trimming removed 2 bases from V and 4 bases from J; junction bases left unmatched: 6. CDR1 and CDR2 from the germline V gene are SGHDT and YYEEEE. In nucleotides, the CDR3 is TGTGCCAGCAGCTTACTGGGACAGGGAATCACCGGGGAGCTGTTTTTT. This translates into CASSLLGQGITGELFF.

This clonotype was seen at least ten times. The CDR3 DNA reads as TGTGCCAGTAGTATGGACAGGGCGACTGAAGCTTTCTTT. Protein sequence: CASSMDRATEAFF. The rearrangement links TRBV19 to TRBJ1-1; 8 nucleotides line up with TRBD1. Trimming at V came to 3 bases and at J to 5 bases, leaving 2 bases not matched to a gene. From germline, CDR1 is LNHDA and CDR2 SQIVND (reference sequence). The CDR3 contains 13 residues.

This clonotype was found many times. The V gene is TRBV11-3, the J gene TRBJ2-5; 7 bases fit TRBD2. Germline V gene sequence: CDR1 SGHNT, CDR2 YENEEA. The CDR3 has 14 residues. Unmatched junction bases numbered 3, after V lost 4 bases and J lost 1 base. CDR3 nucleotide sequence: TGTGCCAGCAGCTACGGGACTACCCAAGAGACCCAGTACTTC. It is translated as CASSYGTTQETQYF.

The chain carries TRBV5-1 and TRBJ1-3; D is unresolved. This CDR3 contains 16 residues. The ends were cut back, 0 bases at V and 4 bases at J, with 14 bases in the middle. Germline CDR1 reads SGHRS; CDR2 reads YFSETQ. The CDR3 region is CASSLAGPTGGNTIYF. The CDR3, as DNA: TGCGCCAGCAGCTTGGCCGGACCCACGGGGGGAAACACCATATATTTT.

This clonotype was counted ten times or more. In DNA, the CDR3 is TGCAGTGCTAGACTGAGTTTCTATGGCTACACCTTC. Encoded protein: CSARLSFYGYTF. The chain employs TRBV20-1 and TRBJ1-2, with D uncertain. The CDR3 spans 12 residues. V gave up 2 bases and J gave up 4 bases, with 8 bases separating them. CDR1 and CDR2 (germline): DFQATT, SNEGSKA (reference sequence).

In its sample, this clonotype was seen many times. CDR3 DNA sequence: TGTGCCAGCACGGGACAGGGCGTCGACGTCCTGACTTTC. It specifies CASTGQGVDVLTF. V and J are TRBV2 and TRBJ2-6; 9 bases align to TRBD1. This CDR3 has 13 amino acids. V trimming: 7 bases; J trimming: 11 bases; junction bases outside the gene matches: 6. Per the germline V gene, CDR1 is SNHLY and CDR2 is FYNNEI.

The chain couples TRBV6-1 to TRBJ1-5; 7 nucleotides agree with TRBD1. This CDR3 is 16 amino acids long. V dropped 6 bases and J dropped 0; count of bases not matched to a gene: 8. CDR1 is MNHNS, CDR2 SASEGT, per germline. The CDR3 spells CASRLSGTDSNQPQHF. Written as DNA, the CDR3 is TGTGCCAGCAGACTTTCCGGGACAGATAGCAATCAGCCCCAGCATTTT.